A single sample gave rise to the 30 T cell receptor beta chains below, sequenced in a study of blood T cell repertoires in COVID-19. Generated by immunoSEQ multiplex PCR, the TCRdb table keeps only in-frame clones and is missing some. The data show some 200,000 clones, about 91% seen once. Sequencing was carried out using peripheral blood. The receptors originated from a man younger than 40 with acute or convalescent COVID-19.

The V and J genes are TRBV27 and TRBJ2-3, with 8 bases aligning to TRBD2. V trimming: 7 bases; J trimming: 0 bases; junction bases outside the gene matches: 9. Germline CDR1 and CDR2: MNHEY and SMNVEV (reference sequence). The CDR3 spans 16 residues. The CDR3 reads CASTPLAASSTDTQYF. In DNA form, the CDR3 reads TGTGCCAGCACCCCACTAGCGGCCTCTAGCACAGATACGCAGTATTTT.

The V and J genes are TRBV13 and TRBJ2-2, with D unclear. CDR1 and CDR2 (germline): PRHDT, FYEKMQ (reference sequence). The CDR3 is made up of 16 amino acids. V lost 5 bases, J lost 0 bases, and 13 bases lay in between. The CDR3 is CASSTWAATNTGELFF. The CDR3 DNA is TGTGCCAGCAGCACCTGGGCAGCTACGAACACCGGGGAGCTGTTTTTT.

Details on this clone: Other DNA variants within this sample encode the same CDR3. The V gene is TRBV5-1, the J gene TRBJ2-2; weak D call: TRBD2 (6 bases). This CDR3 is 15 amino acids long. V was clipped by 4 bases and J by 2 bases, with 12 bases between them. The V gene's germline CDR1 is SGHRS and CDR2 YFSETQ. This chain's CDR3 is CASSRTGVNTGELFF. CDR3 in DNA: TGCGCCAGCAGCCGGACGGGGGTTAACACCGGGGAGCTGTTTTTT.

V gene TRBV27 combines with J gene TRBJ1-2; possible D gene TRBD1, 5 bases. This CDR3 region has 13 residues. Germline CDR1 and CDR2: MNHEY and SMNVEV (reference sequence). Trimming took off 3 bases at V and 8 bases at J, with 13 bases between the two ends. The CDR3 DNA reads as TGTGCCAGCAGTTTGCGGGGCCTGGGGGGCTACACCTTC. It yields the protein CASSLRGLGGYTF.

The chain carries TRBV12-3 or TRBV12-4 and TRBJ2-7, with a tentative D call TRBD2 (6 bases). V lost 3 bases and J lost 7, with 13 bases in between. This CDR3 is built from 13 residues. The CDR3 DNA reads TGTGCCAGCAGTTTCTCGGGGGTCGGTGAGCAGTACTTC. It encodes CASSFSGVGEQYF.

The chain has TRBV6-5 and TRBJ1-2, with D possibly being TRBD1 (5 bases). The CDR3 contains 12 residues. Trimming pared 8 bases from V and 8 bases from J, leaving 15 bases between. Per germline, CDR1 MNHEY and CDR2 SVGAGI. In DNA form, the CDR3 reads TGTGCCAGCTTTGAATTGGGGCCAGGCTACACCTTC. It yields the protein CASFELGPGYTF.

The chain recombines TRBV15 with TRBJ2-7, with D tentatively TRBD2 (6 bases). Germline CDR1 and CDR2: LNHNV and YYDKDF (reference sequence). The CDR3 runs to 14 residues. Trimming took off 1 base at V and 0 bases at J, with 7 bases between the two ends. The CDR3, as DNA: TGTGCCACCAGCAGAGGGGGGGACTCCTACGAGCAGTACTTC. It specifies CATSRGGDSYEQYF.

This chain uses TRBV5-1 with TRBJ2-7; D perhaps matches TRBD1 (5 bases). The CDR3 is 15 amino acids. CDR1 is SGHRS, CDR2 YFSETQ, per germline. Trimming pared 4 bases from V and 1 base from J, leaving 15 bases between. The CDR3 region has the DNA TGCGCCAGCAGCGGAGTCACAACAGGATCCTACGAGCAGTACTTC. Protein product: CASSGVTTGSYEQYF.

The CDR3 loop reads CASSSRLASSYNEQFF. The CDR3 coding sequence is TGTGCCAGCAGCTCCCGACTAGCGAGCTCCTACAATGAGCAGTTCTTC. This chain connects TRBV3-1 (or the pseudogene TRBV3-2) to TRBJ2-1; 8 bases line up with TRBD2. The CDR3 covers 16 residues. Trimming cost V 5 bases and J 0 bases; bases outside gene matches: 6. Germline-derived CDR1 and CDR2 are LGHDT and YNNKEL (reference sequence).

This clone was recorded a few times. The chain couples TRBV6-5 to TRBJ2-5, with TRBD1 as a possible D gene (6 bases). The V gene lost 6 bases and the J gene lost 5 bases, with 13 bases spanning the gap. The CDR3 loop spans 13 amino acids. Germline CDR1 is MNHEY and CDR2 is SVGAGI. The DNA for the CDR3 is TGTGCCAGCAGCCTGACAGGAGTGGAGACCCAGTACTTC. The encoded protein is CASSLTGVETQYF.

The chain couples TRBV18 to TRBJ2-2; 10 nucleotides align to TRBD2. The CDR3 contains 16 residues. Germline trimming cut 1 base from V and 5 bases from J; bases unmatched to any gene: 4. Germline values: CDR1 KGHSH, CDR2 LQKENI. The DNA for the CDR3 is TGTGCCAGCTCACCACTTGTACTAGCGGGGACCGGGGAGCTGTTTTTT. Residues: CASSPLVLAGTGELFF.

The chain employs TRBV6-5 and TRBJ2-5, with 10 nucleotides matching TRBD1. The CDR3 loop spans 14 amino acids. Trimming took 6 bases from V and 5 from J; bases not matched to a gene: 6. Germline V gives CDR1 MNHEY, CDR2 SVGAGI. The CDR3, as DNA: TGTGCCAGCAGCCGGGACAGGGGCAGGGAGACCCAGTACTTC. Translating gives CASSRDRGRETQYF.

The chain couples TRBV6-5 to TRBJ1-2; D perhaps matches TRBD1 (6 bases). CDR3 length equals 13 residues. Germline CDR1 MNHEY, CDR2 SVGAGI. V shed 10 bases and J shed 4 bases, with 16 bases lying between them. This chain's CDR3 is CATLADSPYGYTF. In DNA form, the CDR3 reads TGTGCCACCCTAGCGGACAGCCCCTATGGCTACACCTTC.

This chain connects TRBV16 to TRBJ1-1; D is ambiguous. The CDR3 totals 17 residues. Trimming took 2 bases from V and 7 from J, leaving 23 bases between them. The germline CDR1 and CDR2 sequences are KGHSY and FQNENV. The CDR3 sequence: CASSQRDMRRAGSEAFF. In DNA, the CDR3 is TGTGCCAGCAGCCAACGTGATATGAGGAGGGCGGGTAGTGAAGCTTTCTTT.

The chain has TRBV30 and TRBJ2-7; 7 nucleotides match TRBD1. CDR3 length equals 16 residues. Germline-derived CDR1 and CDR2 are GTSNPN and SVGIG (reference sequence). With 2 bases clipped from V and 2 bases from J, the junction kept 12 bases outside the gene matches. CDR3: CAWSPARDSRPYEQYF. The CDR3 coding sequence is TGTGCCTGGAGTCCCGCCCGGGACAGTCGCCCCTACGAGCAGTACTTC. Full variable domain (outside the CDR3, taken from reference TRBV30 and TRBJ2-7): SQTIHQWPATLVQPVGSPLSLECTVEGTSNPNLYWYRQAAGRGLQLLFYSVGIGQISSEVPQNLSASRPQDRQFILSSKKLLLSDSGFYLCAWSPARDSRPYEQYFGPGTRLTVT.

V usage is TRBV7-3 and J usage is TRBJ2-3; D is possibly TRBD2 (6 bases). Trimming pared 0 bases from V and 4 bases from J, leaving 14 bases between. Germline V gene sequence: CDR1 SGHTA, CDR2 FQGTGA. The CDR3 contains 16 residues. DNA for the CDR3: TGTGCCAGCAGCTTAACCCGGGACCAGCGGGCAGATACGCAGTATTTT. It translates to CASSLTRDQRADTQYF.

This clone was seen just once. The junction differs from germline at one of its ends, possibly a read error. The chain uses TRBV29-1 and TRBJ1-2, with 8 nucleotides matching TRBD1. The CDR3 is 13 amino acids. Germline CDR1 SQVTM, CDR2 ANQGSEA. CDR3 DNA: TGCAGCGTAGACACAGGGACAGGCCGGTCGCGAGCTTTC. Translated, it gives CSVDTGTGRSRAF.

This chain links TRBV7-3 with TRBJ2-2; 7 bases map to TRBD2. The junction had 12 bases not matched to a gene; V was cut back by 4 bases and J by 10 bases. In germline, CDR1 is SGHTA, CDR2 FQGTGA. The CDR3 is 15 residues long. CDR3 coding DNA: TGTGCCAGCAGCTCAGCGGGACTCCCTTTTGAGGAGCTGTTTTTT. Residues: CASSSAGLPFEELFF.

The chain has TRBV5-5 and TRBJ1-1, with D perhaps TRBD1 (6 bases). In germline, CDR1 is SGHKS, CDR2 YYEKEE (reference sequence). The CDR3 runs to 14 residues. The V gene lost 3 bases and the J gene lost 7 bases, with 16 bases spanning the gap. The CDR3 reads CASSSSPGVGEAFF. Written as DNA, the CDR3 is TGTGCCAGCAGCTCTTCCCCAGGGGTGGGTGAAGCTTTCTTT. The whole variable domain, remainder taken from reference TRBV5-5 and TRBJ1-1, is DAGVTQSPTHLIKTRGQQVTLRCSPISGHKSVSWYQQVLGQGPQFIFQYYEKEERGRGNFPDRFSARQFPNYSSELNVNALLLGDSALYLCASSSSPGVGEAFFGQGTRLTVV.

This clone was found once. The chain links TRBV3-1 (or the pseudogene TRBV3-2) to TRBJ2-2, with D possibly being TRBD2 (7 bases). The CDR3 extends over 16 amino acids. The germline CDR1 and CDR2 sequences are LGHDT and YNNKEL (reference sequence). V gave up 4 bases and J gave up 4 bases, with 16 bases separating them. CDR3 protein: CASSRGGGTTTGELFF. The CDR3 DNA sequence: TGTGCCAGCAGCCGAGGGGGGGGGACAACCACCGGGGAGCTGTTTTTT.

CDR3 bases: TGTGCCAGCTCCCCGGACAGGTACGAGCAGTACTTC. Translation gives CASSPDRYEQYF. J is TRBJ2-7 and V is TRBV18, with 7 bases that match TRBD1. From germline, CDR1 is KGHSH and CDR2 LQKENI. The CDR3 is 12 amino acids. Trimming at V came to 6 bases and at J to 4 bases, leaving 3 bases not matched to a gene.

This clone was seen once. In nucleotides, the CDR3 is TGTGCCAGCAGTTTAATTCAGGGGGCAATGGGTCAGCCCCAGCATTTT. Its translation: CASSLIQGAMGQPQHF. The chain uses TRBV28 and TRBJ1-5; TRBD1 matches at 8 bases. The CDR3 length is 16 residues. In germline, CDR1 is MDHEN, CDR2 SYDVKM. Unmatched junction bases numbered 9, after V lost 2 bases and J lost 6 bases.

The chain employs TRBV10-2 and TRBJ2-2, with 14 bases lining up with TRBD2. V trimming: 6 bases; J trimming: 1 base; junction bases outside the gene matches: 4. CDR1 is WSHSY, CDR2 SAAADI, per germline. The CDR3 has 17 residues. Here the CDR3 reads CASSRLAGGWNTGELFF. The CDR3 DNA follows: TGCGCCAGCAGCCGACTAGCGGGAGGGTGGAACACCGGGGAGCTGTTTTTT.

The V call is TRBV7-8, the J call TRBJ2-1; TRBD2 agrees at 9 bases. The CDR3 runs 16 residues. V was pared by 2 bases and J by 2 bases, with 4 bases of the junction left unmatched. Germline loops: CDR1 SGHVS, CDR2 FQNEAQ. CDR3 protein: CASSLRGGVTYNEQFF. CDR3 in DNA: TGTGCCAGCAGCTTACGCGGGGGGGTAACCTACAATGAGCAGTTCTTC.

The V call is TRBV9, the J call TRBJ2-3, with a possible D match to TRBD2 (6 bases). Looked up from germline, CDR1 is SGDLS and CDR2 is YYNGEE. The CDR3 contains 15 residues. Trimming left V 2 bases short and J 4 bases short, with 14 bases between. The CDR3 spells CASSVISGAPDTQYF. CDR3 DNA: TGTGCCAGCAGCGTGATTAGCGGTGCTCCAGATACGCAGTATTTT. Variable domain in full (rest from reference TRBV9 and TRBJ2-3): DSGVTQTPKHLITATGQRVTLRCSPRSGDLSVYWYQQSLDQGLQFLIQYYNGEERAKGNILERFSAQQFPDLHSELNLSSLELGDSALYFCASSVISGAPDTQYFGPGTRLTVL.

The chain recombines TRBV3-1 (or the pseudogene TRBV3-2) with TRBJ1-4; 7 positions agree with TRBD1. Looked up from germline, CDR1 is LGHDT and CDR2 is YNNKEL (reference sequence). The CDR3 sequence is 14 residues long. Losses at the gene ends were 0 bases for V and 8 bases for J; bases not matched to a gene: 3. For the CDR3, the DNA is TGTGCCAGCAGCCAAGAGACAGGGTTCGAAAAACTGTTTTTT. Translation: CASSQETGFEKLFF.

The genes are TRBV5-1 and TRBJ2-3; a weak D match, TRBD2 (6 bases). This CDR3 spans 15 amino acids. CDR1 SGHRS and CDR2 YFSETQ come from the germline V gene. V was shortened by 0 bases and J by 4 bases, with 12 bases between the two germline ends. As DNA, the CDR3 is TGCGCCAGCAGCTTGGCCCGGGGAGGCGCAGATACGCAGTATTTT. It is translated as CASSLARGGADTQYF.

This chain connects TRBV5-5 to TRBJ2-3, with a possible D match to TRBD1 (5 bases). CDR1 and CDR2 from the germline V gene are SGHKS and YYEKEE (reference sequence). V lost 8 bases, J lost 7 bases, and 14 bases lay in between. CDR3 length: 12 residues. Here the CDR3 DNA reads TGTGCCAGTATCCCAGGGCCCAATACGCAGTATTTT. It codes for CASIPGPNTQYF.

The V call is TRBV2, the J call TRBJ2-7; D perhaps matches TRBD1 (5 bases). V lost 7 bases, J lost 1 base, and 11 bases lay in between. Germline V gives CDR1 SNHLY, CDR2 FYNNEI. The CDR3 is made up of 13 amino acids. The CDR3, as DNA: TGTGCCAGCAAAGGGGTTGAGTCCTACGAGCAGTACTTC. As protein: CASKGVESYEQYF.

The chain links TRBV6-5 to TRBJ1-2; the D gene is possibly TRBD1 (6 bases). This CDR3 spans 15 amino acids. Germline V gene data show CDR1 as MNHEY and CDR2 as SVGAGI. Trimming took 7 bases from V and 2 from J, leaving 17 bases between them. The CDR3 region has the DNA TGTGCCAGCACAAGGACAGCACTCGCAAACTATGGCTACACCTTC. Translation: CASTRTALANYGYTF.